Below are 21 T cell receptor beta chains sequenced from a single sample in a study of T cell responses to AZD1222 COVID-19 vaccine. Data came from immunoSEQ multiplex PCR; TCRdb stores just in-frame clones and leaves some out. The table records some 170,000 clones, around nine tenths of them present only once. The sample was peripheral blood, taken on day 0 of AZD1222 vaccination. These receptors all stem from an adult in good health.

The chain uses TRBV15 and TRBJ2-5; tentative D call: TRBD1 (5 bases). Germline V gene sequence: CDR1 LNHNV, CDR2 YYDKDF (reference sequence). This CDR3 is 17 amino acids long. V was trimmed by 0 bases and J by 4 bases, leaving 18 bases between them. CDR3 nucleotide sequence: TGTGCCACCAGCAGAGATCCGTGGGCAGGGCGGTCAGAGACCCAGTACTTC. Protein: CATSRDPWAGRSETQYF.

The chain links TRBV18 to TRBJ2-1; 7 nucleotides line up with TRBD2. The CDR3 totals 18 residues. V was pared by 3 bases and J by 5 bases, with 16 bases of the junction left unmatched. Germline CDR1 KGHSH, CDR2 LQKENI. The CDR3 DNA is TGTGCCAGCTCACCCTCAACCTCGGCTAGCGGAACTCACAATGAGCAGTTCTTC. It translates to CASSPSTSASGTHNEQFF.

The rearrangement uses TRBV28 and TRBJ1-1; 7 bases fit TRBD1. Germline V gives CDR1 MDHEN, CDR2 SYDVKM. The CDR3 totals 14 residues. With V trimmed by 4 bases and J by 4 bases, 6 bases remained unmatched. CDR3 DNA sequence: TGTGCCAGCAGTTCCCTGACAGGGCCCACTGAAGCTTTCTTT. Translation gives CASSSLTGPTEAFF.

The rearrangement joins TRBV7-2 to TRBJ2-1, with 13 bases identical to TRBD2. The CDR3 loop spans 15 amino acids. Germline-derived CDR1 and CDR2 are SGHTA and FQGNSA. J lost 8 bases, V lost 3 bases, and 4 bases had no gene match. The CDR3 nucleotides are TGTGCCAGCAGCTTTAGACTAGCGGGAGGACATGAGCAGTTCTTC. It translates to CASSFRLAGGHEQFF. Full variable domain (outside the CDR3, taken from reference TRBV7-2 and TRBJ2-1): GAGVSQSPSNKVTEKGKDVELRCDPISGHTALYWYRQSLGQGLEFLIYFQGNSAPDKSGLPSDRFSAERTGGSVSTLTIQRTQQEDSAVYLCASSFRLAGGHEQFFGPGTRLTVL.

The chain has TRBV15 and TRBJ2-1; D remains ambiguous. This CDR3 has 14 amino acids. Trimming left V 0 bases short and J 4 bases short, with 7 bases between. CDR1 LNHNV and CDR2 YYDKDF come from the germline V gene (reference sequence). CDR3 sequence reads: CATSRDHTYNEQFF. The DNA for the CDR3 is TGTGCCACCAGCAGAGATCACACATACAATGAGCAGTTCTTC. Together with reference TRBV15 and TRBJ2-1, the CDR3 gives the full variable domain: DAMVIQNPRYQVTQFGKPVTLSCSQTLNHNVMYWYQQKSSQAPKLLFHYYDKDFNNEADTPDNFQSRRPNTSFCFLDIRSPGLGDTAMYLCATSRDHTYNEQFFGPGTRLTVL.

The V and J genes are TRBV2 and TRBJ2-1, with 7 bases fitting TRBD1. The germline CDR1 and CDR2 sequences are SNHLY and FYNNEI. J was trimmed by 0 bases and V by 6 bases; bases with no gene match: 2. CDR3 length: 14 amino acids. The CDR3 DNA sequence: TGTGCCAGCAGGACAGGGAGCTCCTACAATGAGCAGTTCTTC. This gives the protein CASRTGSSYNEQFF.

The chain's CDR3 is CASSTTGGMEAFF. CDR3 nucleotides: TGTGCCAGTAGTACGACAGGGGGGATGGAAGCTTTCTTT. The V gene is TRBV19, the J gene TRBJ1-1; 9 bases are a match to TRBD1. This CDR3 contains 13 residues. After removal of 4 bases from V and 8 bases from J, the junction contained 5 bases not matched to a gene. The germline V gene has CDR1 LNHDA and CDR2 SQIVND (reference sequence).

This chain's CDR3 is CASSLADRPGELFF. In DNA, the CDR3 is TGTGCCAGCAGTTTAGCCGACAGACCCGGGGAGCTGTTTTTT. The chain uses TRBV28 and TRBJ2-2, with a possible D match to TRBD1 (5 bases). This CDR3 has 14 residues. CDR1 and CDR2 from the germline V gene are MDHEN and SYDVKM. V was cut by 2 bases and J by 6 bases, with 10 bases left in between. Combining the CDR3 with reference TRBV28 and TRBJ2-2 gives the whole variable domain DVKVTQSSRYLVKRTGEKVFLECVQDMDHENMFWYRQDPGLGLRLIYFSYDVKMKEKGDIPEGYSVSREKKERFSLILESASTNQTSMYLCASSLADRPGELFFGEGSRLTVL.

This chain links TRBV4-1 with TRBJ1-1; no firm D call. This CDR3 comprises 17 residues. CDR1 MGHRA and CDR2 YSYEKL come from the germline V gene. Trimming took off 0 bases at V and 4 bases at J, with 18 bases between the two ends. In DNA form, the CDR3 reads TGCGCCAGCAGCCAAGATATGAGTGGGAGGGTGGGCACTGAAGCTTTCTTT. This translates into CASSQDMSGRVGTEAFF.

This clone has only a few counts. V gene TRBV4-1 combines with J gene TRBJ1-2; no clear D. This CDR3 spans 14 amino acids. Germline V lookup: CDR1 MGHRA, CDR2 YSYEKL. V lost 0 bases, J lost 7 bases, and 12 bases lay in between. This CDR3 reads CASSQDRFGSGYTF. CDR3 sequence (DNA): TGCGCCAGCAGCCAAGATAGGTTTGGCAGTGGCTACACCTTC.

This clone was seen only once. The chain joins TRBV28 to TRBJ2-2, with TRBD1 identical over 8 bases. The CDR3 totals 15 residues. V trimming: 5 bases; J trimming: 0 bases; junction bases outside the gene matches: 2. CDR1 MDHEN and CDR2 SYDVKM come from the germline V gene. The CDR3 coding sequence is TGTGCCAGCAGTCCAGGGGGCGCGAACACCGGGGAGCTGTTTTTT. As protein: CASSPGGANTGELFF. Looking up the rest from reference TRBV28 and TRBJ2-2 gives the full variable domain: DVKVTQSSRYLVKRTGEKVFLECVQDMDHENMFWYRQDPGLGLRLIYFSYDVKMKEKGDIPEGYSVSREKKERFSLILESASTNQTSMYLCASSPGGANTGELFFGEGSRLTVL.

This chain connects TRBV4-1 to TRBJ2-1; TRBD2 matches 8 bases. CDR3 size: 20 residues. With V trimmed by 0 bases and J by 3 bases, 16 bases remained unmatched. Germline V gene lookup returns CDR1 MGHRA and CDR2 YSYEKL. CDR3 region: CASSQERLANPSGGYNEQFF. Here the CDR3 DNA reads TGCGCCAGCAGCCAAGAAAGACTAGCGAACCCCTCTGGTGGCTACAATGAGCAGTTCTTC.

This clone appeared a few times. The gene calls are TRBV7-8 and TRBJ1-5; the D is unclear. Trimming took 1 base from V and 4 from J, leaving 8 bases between them. The CDR3 loop spans 14 amino acids. Germline V lookup: CDR1 SGHVS, CDR2 FQNEAQ. The CDR3 DNA reads TGTGCCAGCAGCTTAGAGGCTTCGAATCAGCCCCAGCATTTT. Protein: CASSLEASNQPQHF.

In its sample, this clone was seen a few times. The J gene is TRBJ2-2, the V gene TRBV25-1, with a weak D call TRBD1 (5 bases). V was shortened by 7 bases and J by 3 bases, with 9 bases between the two germline ends. The CDR3 sequence is 13 residues long. Germline loops: CDR1 MGHDK, CDR2 SYGVNS. The chain's CDR3 is CASTMTDTGELFF. The CDR3 DNA is TGTGCCAGCACTATGACAGACACCGGGGAGCTGTTTTTT. The whole variable domain, filled in from reference TRBV25-1 and TRBJ2-2, reads EADIYQTPRYLVIGTGKKITLECSQTMGHDKMYWYQQDPGMELHLIHYSYGVNSTEKGDLSSESTVSRIRTEHFPLTLESARPSHTSQYLCASTMTDTGELFFGEGSRLTVL.

The chain recombines TRBV18 with TRBJ2-7; 8 positions agree with TRBD1. The CDR3 extends over 15 amino acids. Trimming at V came to 5 bases and at J to 0 bases, leaving 6 bases not matched to a gene. Per germline, CDR1 KGHSH and CDR2 LQKENI. Here the CDR3 reads CASSAKDRGSYEQYF. For the CDR3, the DNA is TGTGCCAGCTCAGCAAAAGACAGGGGCTCCTACGAGCAGTACTTC.

This sequence joins TRBV7-9 and TRBJ2-3; 7 bases are a match to TRBD1. The CDR3 is 14 residues long. Per germline, CDR1 SEHNR and CDR2 FQNEAQ (reference sequence). V was pared by 5 bases and J by 5 bases, with 7 bases of the junction left unmatched. CDR3 sequence (DNA): TGTGCCAGCAGCCAGACAGGGAAGGGAGATACGCAGTATTTT. Encoded protein: CASSQTGKGDTQYF.

The chain carries TRBV5-6 and TRBJ2-3; D could derive from TRBD1 or TRBD2 (5 bases each). V was clipped by 0 bases and J by 0 bases, with 11 bases between them. This CDR3 has 16 amino acids. CDR1 is SGHDT and CDR2 is YYEEEE in the germline V gene. As DNA, the CDR3 is TGTGCCAGCAGCTTGGGGGGACGGACTAGCACAGATACGCAGTATTTT. It specifies CASSLGGRTSTDTQYF.

The chain is built from TRBV11-2 and TRBJ2-3; 7 positions agree with TRBD2. Germline assignment: CDR1 SGHAT and CDR2 FQNNGV. V shed 0 bases and J 4 bases; nucleotides not matched to a gene: 19. This CDR3 spans 20 amino acids. CDR3 residues: CASSLDVGILAGAPPDTQYF. As DNA, the CDR3 is TGTGCCAGCAGCTTAGACGTCGGAATCCTGGCGGGAGCCCCGCCAGATACGCAGTATTTT.

The chain combines TRBV19 with TRBJ1-1, with D unresolved. From germline, CDR1 is LNHDA and CDR2 SQIVND (reference sequence). Trimming stripped 4 bases from V and 7 bases from J, with 10 bases between. The length of the CDR3 is 12 residues. The CDR3, as DNA: TGTGCCAGTAGTAGACTGTTCCGTGAAGCTTTCTTT. This encodes CASSRLFREAFF.

The rearrangement joins TRBV2 to TRBJ1-5, with D perhaps matching TRBD1 (6 bases). Germline loops: CDR1 SNHLY, CDR2 FYNNEI. Trimming took off 4 bases at V and 6 bases at J, with 13 bases between the two ends. The CDR3 consists of 14 residues. The CDR3 region is CASSVGSGAQPQHF. The CDR3 nucleotides are TGTGCCAGCAGTGTCGGGTCAGGGGCTCAGCCCCAGCATTTT.

The V gene is TRBV5-5, the J gene TRBJ1-6, with 8 bases that match TRBD1. Germline values: CDR1 SGHKS, CDR2 YYEKEE (reference sequence). The CDR3 is 14 amino acids. Trimming cost V 4 bases and J 14 bases; bases outside gene matches: 11. CDR3 DNA: TGTGCCAGCAGCCCCGGACAGGGCCGCTCCACCCTCCACTTT. Amino acids: CASSPGQGRSTLHF.